The source of this TCR beta chain is a study of T-cell reconstitution after alpha-beta-depleted transplantation in children (dated by TCRdb to the mid-2010s). About the investigation overall: Using TCR repertoire profiling, the study followed T-cell immune reconstitution in a quantitative way in children after TCRalphabeta/CD19-depleted allogeneic hematopoietic cell transplantation.

What the work shows at the level of the full study, not this receptor alone: In some patients, the high TCRbeta diversity seen at day 60 was put down to recipient T cells and intrathymic progenitors that had survived conditioning. About two months after transplant, the apparently early recovery of alphabetaT-cell counts reportedly depended on just several hundred clones that had expanded rapidly and came from non-depleted graft cells. Over subsequent months, a decline in hyperexpanded clone frequencies was noted, and after one year, T-cell counts and TCRbeta diversity were mostly ascribed to newly produced T cells.

Note on this clonotype: Its antigen specificity is not known. Base qualities are missing; no much larger clone stands one base away.

This specimen's treatment or condition label, per the study, means: allogeneic hematopoietic cell transplantation with graft depleted of TCRalphabeta T cells and CD19 B cells. TCRalphabeta/CD19-depleted allogeneic hematopoietic cell grafts were given to the transplant recipients, all of whom were children. The CDR3 sequence holds 16 residues, the cysteine and phenylalanine included. CDR3 DNA is the only sequence kept; it has 48 bases, read in frame from the first base. For this chain, trimming is 4 bases at the V end and 7 bases at the J end, and the number of junction bases without a gene match is 8. CDR1 is given as MGHDK and CDR2 as SYGVNS, both from the germline V gene. Libraries were constructed by PCR. Sequencing took place on an Illumina HiSeq 2500. TCR library preparation used molecular barcoding, with unique molecular identifiers applied to normalize quantification of the TCRbeta repertoire. The public reads were quality trimmed at Q25 with fastp and then assembled into clones with MiXCR by TCRdb, keeping productive beta chains. Here each entry gathers all rows of one CDR3 protein and keeps the most common genes and DNA. This sample gives more than 400,000 distinct CDR3 sequences in total; about 10% of them show up just once. The leading ten clones occupy 14% of the sample.

This material consisted of PBMCs, mostly from graft donor cells, taken 180 days after TCRalphabeta/CD19-depleted stem cell transplant. The clonotype originates from a female patient between 2 and 15 years old who had a stem cell transplant for aplastic anemia, so the T cells may come from the graft donor. This sequence uses TRBV25-1 and TRBJ2-1; 12 bases in the middle match TRBD2. CDR3 sequence: CASSVLTSGSLNEQFF. The DNA is as follows: TGTGCCAGCAGTGTCTTGACTAGCGGGAGCTTGAATGAGCAGTTCTTC. The CDR3 plus the reference TRBV25-1 and TRBJ2-1 genes for the other parts give the full variable domain: EADIYQTPRYLVIGTGKKITLECSQTMGHDKMYWYQQDPGMELHLIHYSYGVNSTEKGDLSSESTVSRIRTEHFPLTLESARPSHTSQYLCASSVLTSGSLNEQFFGPGTRLTVL.